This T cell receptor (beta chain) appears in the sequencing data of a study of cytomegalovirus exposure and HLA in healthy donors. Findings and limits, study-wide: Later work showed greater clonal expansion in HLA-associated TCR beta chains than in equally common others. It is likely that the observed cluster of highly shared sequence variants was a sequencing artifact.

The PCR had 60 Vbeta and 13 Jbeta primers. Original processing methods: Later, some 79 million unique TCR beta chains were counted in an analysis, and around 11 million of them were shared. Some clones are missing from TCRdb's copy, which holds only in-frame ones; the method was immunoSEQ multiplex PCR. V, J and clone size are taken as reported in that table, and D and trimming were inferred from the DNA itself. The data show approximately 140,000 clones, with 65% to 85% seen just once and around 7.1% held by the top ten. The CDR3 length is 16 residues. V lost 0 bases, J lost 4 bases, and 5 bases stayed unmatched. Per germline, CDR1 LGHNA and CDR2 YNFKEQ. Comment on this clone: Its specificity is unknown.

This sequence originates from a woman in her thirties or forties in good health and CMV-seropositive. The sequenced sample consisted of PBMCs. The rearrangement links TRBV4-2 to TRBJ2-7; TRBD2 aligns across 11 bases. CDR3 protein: CASSQDRPSGGYEQYF. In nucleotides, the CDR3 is TGTGCCAGCAGCCAAGATCGCCCTAGCGGGGGGTACGAGCAGTACTTC.